This T cell receptor beta chain came from a study of T cell changes during pregnancy in multiple sclerosis. Assay: immunoSEQ multiplex PCR; the TCRdb copy retains only in-frame clones and omits some. Of approximately 130,000 clones in the sample, roughly 95% were seen once. Note on this clone: The junction and the germline gene differ at one end; a read error may be behind it.

The germline gives CDR1 SSHAT, CDR2 FNYEAQ (reference sequence). CDR3 length equals 12 residues. This TCR derives from a female donor with multiple sclerosis, enrolled in a pregnancy study. This chain uses TRBV7-7 with TRBJ2-2, with D perhaps matching TRBD2 (5 bases). This specimen was peripheral blood, taken after pregnancy. Here the CDR3 reads CASRSGSGELFF. The CDR3, as DNA: TGTGCTAGCAGGTCGGGGTCCGGGGAGCTGTTTTTT.